Below, 3 T cell receptor beta chains from the same sample are listed, as sequenced in a study of long-term antiretroviral therapy in people with HIV. Survey-level immunoSEQ v3.0 assays were run. Using immunoSEQ multiplex PCR, the repertoire was profiled, and TCRdb retains in-frame clones only, with some absent. This table holds about 18,000 clones, around 74% found once. Here the sequenced sample was unsorted PBMCs, taken at the start of antiretroviral therapy, before treatment. The receptors come from a man younger than 35 with HIV.

V is TRBV14 and J is TRBJ1-1; 11 positions agree with TRBD1. This CDR3 has 15 amino acids. Germline V gives CDR1 SGHDN, CDR2 FVKESK. Trimming removed 2 bases from V and 4 bases from J; junction bases left unmatched: 3. For the CDR3, the DNA is TGTGCCAGCAGCCAAAGGACAGGGGGCGTCACTGAAGCTTTCTTT. Amino acid sequence: CASSQRTGGVTEAFF. Using reference TRBV14 and TRBJ1-1 for the parts outside the CDR3, the full variable domain is EAGVTQFPSHSVIEKGQTVTLRCDPISGHDNLYWYRRVMGKEIKFLLHFVKESKQDESGMPNNRFLAERTGGTYSTLKVQPAELEDSGVYFCASSQRTGGVTEAFFGQGTRLTVV.

The rearrangement uses TRBV27 and TRBJ1-1; 9 positions match TRBD1. V shed 5 bases, J shed 10 bases, and the junction held 11 bases outside the gene matches. CDR1 and CDR2 from the germline V gene are MNHEY and SMNVEV (reference sequence). CDR3 size: 14 residues. The CDR3 DNA reads as TGTGCCAGCAGTCCGCTGGGGACAGGGAGGCGAGCTTTCTTT. Its translation: CASSPLGTGRRAFF.

The genes are TRBV5-1 and TRBJ2-7; TRBD1 matches 7 bases. Germline assignment: CDR1 SGHRS and CDR2 YFSETQ. Trimming at V came to 4 bases and at J to 6 bases, leaving 1 base not matched to a gene. The CDR3 loop spans 11 amino acids. This CDR3 is CASSTGVEQYF. The CDR3 region has the DNA TGCGCCAGCAGCACAGGGGTCGAGCAGTACTTC.